This is a list of T cell receptor beta chains from one sample in a study of CD8 T cells in ankylosing spondylitis. Each CDR3 protein is one row after TCRdb ran MiXCR on the 5' RACE reads. The sample carries 300,000 to 350,000 distinct CDR3 sequences, about 14% recorded once. The sequencing sample was made of blood, either unsorted or a sorted T cell fraction (not recorded which). The receptors originated from a male donor with ankylosing spondylitis or in good health (not recorded which). CDR3s include the opening cysteine and the closing phenylalanine or tryptophan. The D gene is left open where the match is weak. Size is stated for part of the rows, as once, few or many counts, or as a class when the clone is expanded.

TGCAGCGTTGTAAAAGGACCAGGGGAGCAGTTCTTC | CSVVKGPGEQFF | - | TRBJ2-1 | TRBV29-1 | -
TGCAGTGCTAGTGCACTAGCGGGTCCGCAAGAGACCCAGTACTTC | CSASALAGPQETQYF | - | TRBJ2-5 | TRBV20-1 | TRBD2
TGTGCCAGCATCCGGGACATCCCATCCACCGGGGAGCTGTTTTTT | CASIRDIPSTGELFF | - | TRBJ2-2 | TRBV2 | -
TGTGCCAGCAGCGTTTACCCAGCGGGGAGCTCCTACAATGAGCAGTTCTTC | CASSVYPAGSSYNEQFF | once | TRBJ2-1 | TRBV9 | TRBD2
TGTGCCAGCAGCTTACGACCTACTAGCGGGGGACAACCCTACGAGCAGTACTTC | CASSLRPTSGGQPYEQYF | - | TRBJ2-7 | TRBV11-2 | TRBD2
TGCAGTGCTAGAGCGGACACTCAGGGCTACACCTTC | CSARADTQGYTF | few | TRBJ1-2 | TRBV20-1 | -
TGTGCCAGCAGCCTACTCCCGGGACAGGGGGTGAACGAGCAGTACTTC | CASSLLPGQGVNEQYF | - | TRBJ2-7 | TRBV12-3/TRBV12-4 | TRBD1
TGTGCCAGCAGCCATACGTCCAGGACTAGCGGGAGCAATGAGCAGTTCTTC | CASSHTSRTSGSNEQFF | - | TRBJ2-1 | TRBV3-1 | TRBD2
TGCAGTGCTAGAGATCGAGGGGGGTTTGGCAATCAGCCCCAGCATTTT | CSARDRGGFGNQPQHF | - | TRBJ1-5 | TRBV20-1 | -
TGCGCCAGCAGCGGAACAGAGTGGAACACTGAAGCTTTCTTT | CASSGTEWNTEAFF | few | TRBJ1-1 | TRBV5-1 | -
TGCAGCGTACAGGGGATTACTGAAGCTTTCTTT | CSVQGITEAFF | many | TRBJ1-1 | TRBV29-1 | TRBD1
TGCGCCAGCAGTGAGTCAAGGAAAAGGATGGGTGAGCAGTTCTTC | CASSESRKRMGEQFF | few | TRBJ2-1 | TRBV10-1 | -
TGCAGTGCTAGAGTAACAGGTACTAATCAGCCCCAGCATTTT | CSARVTGTNQPQHF | - | TRBJ1-5 | TRBV20-1 | -
TGTGCCAGCAGTGACGTAGGAATTAGCGGGAGGGTGAACACCGGGGAGCTGTTTTTT | CASSDVGISGRVNTGELFF | few | TRBJ2-2 | TRBV2 | TRBD2
TGTGCCAGCAGCCCCATCCACAACTCGGGATCTAGGATTCCTATAAGCTACGAGCAGTACTTC | CASSPIHNSGSRIPISYEQYF | - | TRBJ2-7 | TRBV3-1 | -
TGCGCCAGCAAACGAGGGCCCCCCGACACCGGGGAGCTGTTTTTT | CASKRGPPDTGELFF | few | TRBJ2-2 | TRBV5-1 | -